A single sample is the source of the 25 T cell receptor beta chains below, sequenced in a study of blood T cells in healthy people across ages. Primers used in a second PCR of about 6 to 12 cycles were a sample-barcoded 5' primer and a J-beta primer mix. TCRdb called the 5' RACE reads again in MiXCR, with one record for every CDR3 protein. The sample holds approximately 810,000 distinct CDR3 sequences, about 30% seen once. The sample consisted of blood. The receptors were gathered from a woman aged 80 or over in good health.

This clonotype was seen ten or more times. The V and J genes are TRBV6-5 and TRBJ2-5, with a tentative D call TRBD1 (5 bases). Germline V CDR1 and CDR2: MNHEY, SVGAGI. The CDR3 is made up of 13 amino acids. Trimming pared 5 bases from V and 2 bases from J, leaving 9 bases between. DNA for the CDR3: TGTGCCAGCAGTCCGACAGTACAAGAGACCCAGTACTTC. This encodes CASSPTVQETQYF.

The chain links TRBV2 to TRBJ1-2, with D possibly matching TRBD1 (6 bases). Per germline, CDR1 SNHLY and CDR2 FYNNEI. The CDR3 consists of 17 residues. V was pared by 2 bases and J by 5 bases, with 21 bases between. The CDR3 sequence is CASSEWTRGLNGYGYTF. In DNA, the CDR3 is TGTGCCAGCAGTGAATGGACGAGGGGGTTAAATGGATATGGCTACACCTTC.

This clonotype showed up many times. J is TRBJ1-4 and V is TRBV18; perhaps TRBD1 as D (6 bases). V dropped 2 bases and J dropped 5 bases, with 6 bases sitting between them. This CDR3 comprises 13 residues. CDR1 is KGHSH, CDR2 LQKENI, per germline. The DNA of the CDR3 is TGTGCCAGCTCACCAGGACAGAATGAAAAACTGTTTTTT. Translating gives CASSPGQNEKLFF.

This clonotype appeared many times. V gene TRBV5-1 combines with J gene TRBJ2-3, with D perhaps TRBD1 (6 bases). Deletions cut 5 bases from V and 2 bases from J, with 9 bases between. The CDR3 sequence is 13 residues long. Germline values: CDR1 SGHRS, CDR2 YFSETQ. For the CDR3, the DNA is TGCGCCAGCAGACTGGGGGCCACAGATACGCAGTATTTT. It translates to CASRLGATDTQYF.

This clonotype was seen ten or more times. The chain couples TRBV6-6 to TRBJ2-3, with D possibly being TRBD1 or TRBD2 (6 bases each). The CDR3 has 15 amino acids. V was shortened by 7 bases and J by 4 bases, with 18 bases between the two germline ends. Germline V lookup: CDR1 MNHNY, CDR2 SVGAGI (reference sequence). CDR3: CASTSRGDLPDTQYF. As DNA, the CDR3 is TGTGCCAGCACGTCGAGGGGGGACCTCCCAGATACGCAGTATTTT.

This clonotype was recorded at least ten times. The V gene is TRBV5-1, the J gene TRBJ2-1; TRBD2 agrees at 7 bases. Germline trimming cut 0 bases from V and 3 bases from J; bases unmatched to any gene: 3. Germline V gene lookup returns CDR1 SGHRS and CDR2 YFSETQ. The CDR3 is made up of 15 amino acids. CDR3 sequence reads: CASSLVLAVYNEQFF. The DNA for the CDR3 is TGCGCCAGCAGCTTGGTTCTAGCGGTCTACAATGAGCAGTTCTTC.

The table lists this clonotype with a count of one. It may be a read error: a sequence one base away is much more abundant. V and J are TRBV25-1 and TRBJ2-5; 9 nucleotides match TRBD2. Germline loops: CDR1 MGHDK, CDR2 SYGVNS. This CDR3 has 15 residues. CDR3 DNA sequence: TGTGCCAGCAGTGAACGGCGGGGGGGCGGGGAGACCCGGTACTTC. It specifies CASSERRGGGETRYF.

Ten or more counts support this clonotype. The V and J genes are TRBV7-2 and TRBJ2-3, with D possibly being TRBD2 (7 bases). Germline V gene sequence: CDR1 SGHTA, CDR2 FQGNSA. Trimming took 5 bases from V and 0 from J, leaving 15 bases between them. The length of the CDR3 is 16 residues. The CDR3 is CASSLRRGASTDTQYF. The DNA for the CDR3 is TGTGCCAGCAGCCTTCGCCGGGGGGCTAGCACAGATACGCAGTATTTT. The whole variable domain, remainder taken from reference TRBV7-2 and TRBJ2-3, is GAGVSQSPSNKVTEKGKDVELRCDPISGHTALYWYRQSLGQGLEFLIYFQGNSAPDKSGLPSDRFSAERTGGSVSTLTIQRTQQEDSAVYLCASSLRRGASTDTQYFGPGTRLTVL.

This clonotype was seen repeatedly, ten times or more. J is TRBJ2-1 and V is TRBV12-3 or TRBV12-4, with 12 bases matching TRBD2. The CDR3 is 15 residues long. J gave up 7 bases and V 5 bases, and 6 bases lay outside the gene matches. The CDR3 here is CASSQTSGGTNEQFF. Written as DNA, the CDR3 is TGTGCCAGCAGTCAGACTAGCGGGGGAACAAATGAGCAGTTCTTC.

This clonotype was detected many times. The rearrangement uses TRBV10-3 and TRBJ2-5, with D perhaps TRBD1 (5 bases). The CDR3 totals 12 residues. The germline V and J ends were trimmed by 1 base and 5 bases, with 5 bases remaining between them. The V gene's germline CDR1 is ENHRY and CDR2 SYGVKD. The DNA of the CDR3 is TGTGCCATCAGTGAGTGGGGCGAGACCCAGTACTTC. It yields the protein CAISEWGETQYF.

This clonotype has just one count. The chain couples TRBV29-1 to TRBJ2-3, with D perhaps being TRBD1 or TRBD2 (5 bases each). Germline-derived CDR1 and CDR2 are SQVTM and ANQGSEA. The CDR3 is 14 residues long. Trimming pared 6 bases from V and 2 bases from J, leaving 15 bases between. The CDR3, as DNA: TGCAGCGTCCTACCCCCAGGGACCACAGATACGCAGTATTTT. Its protein product is CSVLPPGTTDTQYF.

There are a few counts of this clonotype. The chain recombines TRBV7-3 with TRBJ2-3, with TRBD2 identical over 8 bases. Germline CDR1 reads SGHTA; CDR2 reads FQGTGA. The length of the CDR3 is 15 residues. V was clipped by 5 bases and J by 6 bases; unmatched bases: 10. The CDR3 coding sequence is TGTGCCAGCAGCGCCCGGGGCGGGGGGATGGATACGCAGTATTTT. It yields the protein CASSARGGGMDTQYF.

Comments on this clonotype: The junction shows a germline mismatch at one end, possibly a read error. The chain links TRBV19 to TRBJ1-5; D gene ambiguous. Per germline, CDR1 LNHDA and CDR2 SQIVND (reference sequence). The CDR3 runs to 14 residues. CDR3 residues: CASRTAGENQPRHF. The CDR3 bases are TGTGCCAGTAGAACAGCCGGGGAGAATCAGCCCCGGCATTTT. The variable domain in full, with the rest retrieved from reference TRBV19 and TRBJ1-5, is DGGITQSPKYLFRKEGQNVTLSCEQNLNHDAMYWYRQDPGQGLRLIYYSQIVNDFQKGDIAEGYSVSREKKESFPLTVTSAQKNPTAFYLCASRTAGENQPRHFGDGTRLSIL.

This clonotype was detected a few times. This chain uses TRBV18 with TRBJ2-1; 7 bases are a match to TRBD2. Trimming removed 4 bases from V and 6 bases from J; junction bases left unmatched: 12. The CDR3 contains 16 residues. Germline lookup yields CDR1 KGHSH and CDR2 LQKENI. CDR3 sequence: CASSLRTREVGNEQFF. The CDR3 DNA sequence: TGTGCCAGCTCACTCCGGACTAGGGAGGTCGGCAATGAGCAGTTCTTC.

This clonotype was observed at least ten times. V usage is TRBV20-1 and J usage is TRBJ1-1; possible D gene TRBD1, 6 bases. This CDR3 has 16 amino acids. Germline values: CDR1 DFQATT, CDR2 SNEGSKA (reference sequence). The V and J ends lost 0 bases and 5 bases respectively, with 19 bases between them. The CDR3 nucleotides read TGCAGTGCTAGAGATTGGGCCGGAGGGGGGGGGACTGAAGCTTTCTTT. Amino acids: CSARDWAGGGGTEAFF.

The rearrangement joins TRBV7-9 to TRBJ2-5, with 7 positions matching TRBD2. The J segment lost 5 bases and the V segment lost 3 bases, leaving 6 bases of the junction unmatched. Germline V gene data show CDR1 as SEHNR and CDR2 as FQNEAQ (reference sequence). The CDR3 runs to 14 residues. CDR3 nucleotide sequence: TGTGCCAGCAGCTTCCAGACTAGCAGGGAGACCCAGTACTTC. Protein: CASSFQTSRETQYF.

The table lists this clonotype with many counts. V usage is TRBV29-1 and J usage is TRBJ1-2; 7 bases are a match to TRBD1. Germline V gene sequence: CDR1 SQVTM, CDR2 ANQGSEA. This CDR3 is built from 13 residues. The ends lost 4 bases at V and 5 bases at J; junction bases unmatched: 7. CDR3 region: CSVVLQGDYGYTF. CDR3 DNA: TGCAGCGTTGTTCTCCAGGGGGATTATGGCTACACCTTC.

This clonotype came up a few times. The CDR3: CASSSRPGQGAKTQYF. The CDR3 DNA is TGTGCCAGCAGTTCCCGACCGGGACAGGGCGCAAAGACCCAGTACTTC. V gene TRBV6-2 or TRBV6-3 combines with J gene TRBJ2-5; 9 nucleotides align to TRBD1. The CDR3 length is 16 residues. V was pared by 4 bases and J by 6 bases, with 12 bases of the junction left unmatched. From germline, CDR1 is MNHEY and CDR2 SVGEGT.

A single count supports this clonotype. A much larger clone lies a single base off, so this may be a read error. The chain is built from TRBV27 and TRBJ2-1; 8 nucleotides agree with TRBD1. The CDR3 consists of 14 residues. V lost 8 bases, J lost 12 bases, and 15 bases stayed unmatched. From germline, CDR1 is MNHEY and CDR2 SMNVEV (reference sequence). CDR3 sequence reads: CASHQAGGDYGQFF. CDR3 nucleotides: TGTGCCAGCCACCAAGCAGGGGGCGATTATGGGCAGTTCTTC.

This clonotype has only a few counts. V usage is TRBV21-1 and J usage is TRBJ2-4. TRBV21-1 is deemed a pseudogene. CDR3 length: 16 residues. CDR3 amino acids: CATNRTQDIAKNIQYF. The CDR3, as DNA: TGTGCCACCAATAGAACCCAAGATATAGCCAAAAACATTCAGTACTTC.

This clonotype showed up many times. The gene calls are TRBV7-7 and TRBJ2-5, with D possibly being TRBD2 (5 bases). The CDR3 has 14 residues. The V end was cut by 5 bases, the J end by 7 bases, with 17 bases between. Germline V gene lookup returns CDR1 SSHAT and CDR2 FNYEAQ (reference sequence). The CDR3 reads CASSPQDSRGTQYF. As DNA, the CDR3 is TGTGCCAGCAGCCCCCAGGACTCCAGAGGGACCCAGTACTTC. Variable domain in full (rest from reference TRBV7-7 and TRBJ2-5): GAGVSQSPRYKVTKRGQDVTLRCDPISSHATLYWYQQALGQGPEFLTYFNYEAQPDKSGLPSDRFSAERPEGSISTLTIQRTEQRDSAMYRCASSPQDSRGTQYFGPGTRLLVL.

Notes on this clonotype: One base away lies a much larger clone, so this may be a sequencing read error. The CDR3 spells CASRLTGMSAGERFF. The CDR3 nucleotides read TGTGCCAGCAGGTTGACAGGGATGTCAGCCGGGGAGCGGTTTTTT. This chain uses TRBV6-6 with TRBJ2-2; 7 bases are shared with TRBD1. CDR1 and CDR2 from the germline V gene are MNHNY and SVGAGI (reference sequence). This CDR3 contains 15 residues.

The rearrangement uses TRBV6-2 or TRBV6-3 and TRBJ1-1; the D is unclear. V was clipped by 5 bases and J by 4 bases, with 17 bases between them. This CDR3 is 15 amino acids long. Germline CDR1 is MNHEY and CDR2 is SVGEGT. This CDR3 is CASSTSVKGSTEAFF. The CDR3 nucleotides read TGTGCCAGCAGTACGAGCGTAAAGGGTAGCACTGAAGCTTTCTTT.

This clonotype was counted many times. The rearrangement links TRBV14 to TRBJ2-5; weak D call: TRBD2 (6 bases). The CDR3 is 14 amino acids. V was shortened by 1 base and J by 4 bases, with 10 bases between the two germline ends. CDR1 SGHDN and CDR2 FVKESK come from the germline V gene. As DNA, the CDR3 is TGTGCCAGCAGCCAAGGATGGAGGGGAGAGACCCAGTACTTC. Its translation is CASSQGWRGETQYF.

This clonotype occurred many times. The chain joins TRBV27 to TRBJ2-4; a possible D gene is TRBD2 (5 bases). The V end was cut by 2 bases, the J end by 0 bases, with 14 bases between. The CDR3 spans 17 residues. The germline V gene has CDR1 MNHEY and CDR2 SMNVEV (reference sequence). CDR3 coding DNA: TGTGCCAGCAGTTTACGTGCAGGACTTCTAGCCAAAAACATTCAGTACTTC. Its protein is CASSLRAGLLAKNIQYF.